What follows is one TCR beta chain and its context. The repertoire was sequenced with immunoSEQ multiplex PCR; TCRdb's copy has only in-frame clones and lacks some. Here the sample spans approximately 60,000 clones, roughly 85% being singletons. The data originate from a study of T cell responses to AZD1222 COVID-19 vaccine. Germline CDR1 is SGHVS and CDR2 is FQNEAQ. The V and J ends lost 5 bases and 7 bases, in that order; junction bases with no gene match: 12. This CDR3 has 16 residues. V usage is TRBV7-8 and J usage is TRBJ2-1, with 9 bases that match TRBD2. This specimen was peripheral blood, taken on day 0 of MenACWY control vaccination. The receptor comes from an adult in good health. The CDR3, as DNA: TGTGCCAGCAGCCCCGAAGGACTAGCGTCTGGTAATGAGCAGTTCTTC. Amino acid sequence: CASSPEGLASGNEQFF.